These 13 T cell receptor beta chains originate from one sample sequenced in a study of cytotoxic CD8 clonotypes in ibrutinib-treated CLL. Profiled with immunoSEQ multiplex PCR; TCRdb holds only in-frame clones, not every one. This table holds more than 300,000 clones, approximately 80% found once. This sample comprised PBMCs, obtained before ibrutinib treatment. These receptors all stem from a human donor with chronic lymphocytic leukemia.

This chain connects TRBV9 to TRBJ2-2, with D perhaps matching TRBD2 (5 bases). The V end was cut by 3 bases, the J end by 5 bases, with 14 bases between. In germline, CDR1 is SGDLS, CDR2 YYNGEE. The CDR3 is 15 amino acids. The CDR3 sequence: CASSASWSGTGELFF. For the CDR3, the DNA is TGTGCCAGCAGCGCCTCATGGTCGGGGACCGGGGAGCTGTTTTTT. The full variable domain, its missing parts supplied by reference TRBV9 and TRBJ2-2, is DSGVTQTPKHLITATGQRVTLRCSPRSGDLSVYWYQQSLDQGLQFLIQYYNGEERAKGNILERFSAQQFPDLHSELNLSSLELGDSALYFCASSASWSGTGELFFGEGSRLTVL.

This chain links TRBV27 with TRBJ2-3; D possibly corresponds to TRBD2 (6 bases). V lost 6 bases, J lost 3 bases, and 19 bases lay in between. Germline-derived CDR1 and CDR2 are MNHEY and SMNVEV (reference sequence). CDR3 size: 16 residues. CDR3 DNA sequence: TGTGCCAGCAGCTCCAGCCTGGGGAGGAAAACAGATACGCAGTATTTT. It encodes CASSSSLGRKTDTQYF.

V usage is TRBV6-5 and J usage is TRBJ2-3, with D tentatively TRBD1 (5 bases). The germline gives CDR1 MNHEY, CDR2 SVGAGI. The CDR3 is made up of 13 amino acids. V was pared by 6 bases and J by 9 bases, with 16 bases between. The CDR3: CASRPGGASTQYF. Here the CDR3 DNA reads TGTGCCAGCAGGCCCGGTGGGGCCTCGACGCAGTATTTT.

This clone has only one observation. The chain uses TRBV2 and TRBJ2-3; D is perhaps TRBD1 (6 bases). The CDR3 runs 12 residues. Germline-derived CDR1 and CDR2 are SNHLY and FYNNEI. Trimming pared 3 bases from V and 7 bases from J, leaving 8 bases between. CDR3 bases: TGTGCCAGCAGTGACAGGGGTTATACGCAGTATTTT. Protein: CASSDRGYTQYF.

The chain has TRBV12-5 and TRBJ1-1; D is uncertain. The CDR3 runs 15 residues. Between the trimmed V and J ends, which lost 1 base and 1 base, there was a span of 10 bases. Per the germline V gene, CDR1 is LGHNT and CDR2 is FRNRAP. CDR3 DNA sequence: TGTGCTAGTGGTTTGGGAGGACGGGCGAACACTGAAGCTTTCTTT. Protein product: CASGLGGRANTEAFF.

The chain links TRBV5-1 to TRBJ1-1, with TRBD1 matching 7 bases. This CDR3 comprises 15 residues. The trim removed 1 base at V and 1 base at J, leaving 4 bases unmatched. Germline CDR1 SGHRS, CDR2 YFSETQ. The CDR3 nucleotides read TGCGCCAGCAGCTTGCAGTGGACAGGGAACACTGAAGCTTTCTTT. It specifies CASSLQWTGNTEAFF.

Points on this clone: Within the sample, other DNA sequences also encode this same CDR3. The CDR3 spells CASSLGPNTEAFF. CDR3 coding DNA: TGTGCCAGCAGCCTCGGTCCGAACACTGAAGCTTTCTTT. V gene TRBV5-4 combines with J gene TRBJ1-1; D ambiguous. Germline V gives CDR1 SGHNT, CDR2 YYREEE (reference sequence). Trimming pared 4 bases from V and 1 base from J, leaving 8 bases between. The CDR3 extends over 13 amino acids.

This chain joins TRBV4-3 and TRBJ2-2; D uncertain. V was trimmed by 0 bases and J by 5 bases, leaving 10 bases between them. Germline loops: CDR1 LGHNA, CDR2 YSLEER. This CDR3 spans 15 amino acids. The CDR3 bases are TGCGCCAGCAGCCAAGATCTGGTGATTACCGGGGAGCTGTTTTTT. It is translated as CASSQDLVITGELFF.

The V and J genes are TRBV5-4 and TRBJ2-7; D may correspond to TRBD1 or TRBD2 (5 bases each). Germline lookup yields CDR1 SGHNT and CDR2 YYREEE (reference sequence). The CDR3 loop spans 15 amino acids. Trimming took 4 bases from V and 3 from J, leaving 17 bases between them. The CDR3 spells CASSPGTGKNYEQYF. In DNA form, the CDR3 reads TGTGCCAGCAGCCCAGGGACCGGGAAAAACTACGAGCAGTACTTC.

V and J are TRBV9 and TRBJ2-7; TRBD1 agrees at 10 bases. CDR3 size: 14 residues. CDR1 is SGDLS, CDR2 YYNGEE, per germline. V lost 3 bases and J lost 3; bases outside the gene matches: 3. Here the CDR3 DNA reads TGTGCCAGCAGCGGAGGGACAGGGGACTACGAGCAGTACTTC. It translates to CASSGGTGDYEQYF.

The chain is built from TRBV7-2 and TRBJ2-2; the match to TRBD2 covers 7 bases. Trimming at V came to 5 bases and at J to 5 bases, leaving 2 bases not matched to a gene. Germline-derived CDR1 and CDR2 are SGHTA and FQGNSA. The CDR3 has 13 residues. DNA for the CDR3: TGTGCCAGCAGCCCCGGGAGGACCGGGGAGCTGTTTTTT. Its protein product is CASSPGRTGELFF.

This clone appeared a single time. The J gene is TRBJ2-3, the V gene TRBV6-5, with D maybe TRBD1 (6 bases). Trimming cost V 5 bases and J 10 bases, with 13 bases left between them. Germline values: CDR1 MNHEY, CDR2 SVGAGI. CDR3 length: 12 residues. Here the CDR3 DNA reads TGTGCCAGCAGTGCAAACAGGGTGGCGCAGTATTTT. Encoded protein: CASSANRVAQYF.

This rearrangement joins TRBV5-1 to TRBJ1-1; possibly TRBD1 for D (5 bases). Germline-derived CDR1 and CDR2 are SGHRS and YFSETQ. V was pared by 5 bases and J by 0 bases, with 8 bases between. This CDR3 region has 13 residues. CDR3 sequence (DNA): TGCGCCAGCAGGGAGGGGATGAACACTGAAGCTTTCTTT. This translates into CASREGMNTEAFF.